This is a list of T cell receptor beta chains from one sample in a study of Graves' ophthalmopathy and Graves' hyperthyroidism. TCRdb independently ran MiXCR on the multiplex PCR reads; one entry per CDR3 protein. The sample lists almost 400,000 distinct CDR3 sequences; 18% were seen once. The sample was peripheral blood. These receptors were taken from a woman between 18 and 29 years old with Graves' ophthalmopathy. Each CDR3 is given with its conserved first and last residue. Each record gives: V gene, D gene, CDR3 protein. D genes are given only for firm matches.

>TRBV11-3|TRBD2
CASSLAPGGVGELFF
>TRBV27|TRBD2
CASAQGLAGTQYF
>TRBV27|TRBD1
CASSPAGTGDYEQYF
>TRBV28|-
CASIHKTALSSYEQYF
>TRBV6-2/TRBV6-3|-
CASSYVSSGSGTQYF
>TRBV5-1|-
CASSEGRWLMNTEAFF
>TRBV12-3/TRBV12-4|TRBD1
CASSYRDSRSNQPQHF
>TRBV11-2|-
CASSLGTSRPGWAFF
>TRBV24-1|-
CATSDLRLEDEQYF
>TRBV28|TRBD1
CASSDRVGAGQPQHF
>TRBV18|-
CASSLSGERGYGYTF
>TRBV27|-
CASSFQGRYEQYF
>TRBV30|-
CAWEVAYEQYF
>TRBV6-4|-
CASSGSNLGGLSTDTQYF
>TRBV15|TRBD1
CATSRDSGGYQPQHF
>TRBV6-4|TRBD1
CASSLQGLDTGELFF
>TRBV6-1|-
CASSRTVYSNQPQHF
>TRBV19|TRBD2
CASSPGGMIQETQYF
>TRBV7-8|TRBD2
CASSLAGTSVGYEQYF
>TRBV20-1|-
CSARSVETQYF
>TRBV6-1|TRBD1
CASRSPGTGSQPQHF
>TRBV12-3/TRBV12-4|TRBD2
CASSGLAYEQYF
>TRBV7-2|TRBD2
CASSSPGLANEQYF
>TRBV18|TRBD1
CASSLYRDSYEQYF
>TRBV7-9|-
CASSLSQPRMNSPLHF
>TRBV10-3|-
CAISERSEAFF
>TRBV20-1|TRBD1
CSATGGPPNQPQHF